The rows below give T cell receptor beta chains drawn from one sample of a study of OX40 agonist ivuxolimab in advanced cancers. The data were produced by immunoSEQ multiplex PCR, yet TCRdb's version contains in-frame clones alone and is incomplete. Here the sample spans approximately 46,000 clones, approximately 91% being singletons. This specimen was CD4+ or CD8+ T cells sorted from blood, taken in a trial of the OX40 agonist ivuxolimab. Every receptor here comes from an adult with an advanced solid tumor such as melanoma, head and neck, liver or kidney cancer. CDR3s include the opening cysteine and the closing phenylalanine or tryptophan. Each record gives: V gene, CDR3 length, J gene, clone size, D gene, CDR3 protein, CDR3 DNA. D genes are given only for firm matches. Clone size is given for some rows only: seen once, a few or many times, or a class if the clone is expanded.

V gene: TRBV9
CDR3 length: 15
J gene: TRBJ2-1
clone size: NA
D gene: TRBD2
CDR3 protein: CASSASGGQYNEQFF
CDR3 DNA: TGTGCCAGCAGCGCTAGCGGGGGGCAATACAATGAGCAGTTCTTC

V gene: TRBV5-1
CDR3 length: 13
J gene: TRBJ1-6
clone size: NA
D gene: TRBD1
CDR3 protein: CASSWDRGSPLHF
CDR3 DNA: TGCGCCAGCAGCTGGGACAGGGGTTCACCCCTCCACTTT

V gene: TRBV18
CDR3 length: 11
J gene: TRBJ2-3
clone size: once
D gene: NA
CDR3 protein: CASSPVDTQYF
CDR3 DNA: TGTGCCAGCTCACCAGTAGATACGCAGTATTTT

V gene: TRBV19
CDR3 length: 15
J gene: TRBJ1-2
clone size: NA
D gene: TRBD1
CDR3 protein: CASSTSPTGVIGYTF
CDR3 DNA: TGTGCCAGTAGTACCAGCCCGACAGGGGTCATTGGCTACACCTTC

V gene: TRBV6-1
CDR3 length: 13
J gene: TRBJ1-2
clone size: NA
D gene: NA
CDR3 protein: CASSEGNNYGYTF
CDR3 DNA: TGTGCCAGCAGTGAAGGCAATAACTATGGCTACACCTTC

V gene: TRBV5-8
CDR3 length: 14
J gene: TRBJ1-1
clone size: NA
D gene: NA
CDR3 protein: CASTFLRMNTEAFF
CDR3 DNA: TGTGCCAGCACCTTCCTGAGAATGAACACTGAAGCTTTCTTT

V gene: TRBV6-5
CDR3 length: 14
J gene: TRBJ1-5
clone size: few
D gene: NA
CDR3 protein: CASSYPTRNQPQHF
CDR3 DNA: TGTGCCAGCAGTTACCCCACAAGAAATCAGCCCCAGCATTTT

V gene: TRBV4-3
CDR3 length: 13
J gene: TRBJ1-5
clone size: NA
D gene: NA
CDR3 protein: CASSPGVSQPQHF
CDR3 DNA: TGCGCCAGCAGCCCGGGAGTGAGTCAGCCCCAGCATTTT

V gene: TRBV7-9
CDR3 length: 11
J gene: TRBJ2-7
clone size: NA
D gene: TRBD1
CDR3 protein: CASGQDHEQYF
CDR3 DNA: TGTGCCAGCGGACAGGACCACGAGCAGTACTTC

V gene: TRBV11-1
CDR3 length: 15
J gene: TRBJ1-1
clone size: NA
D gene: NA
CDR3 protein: CASSSSLGRSTEAFF
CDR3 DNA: TGTGCCAGCAGTTCCTCTTTGGGCCGCTCCACTGAAGCTTTCTTT

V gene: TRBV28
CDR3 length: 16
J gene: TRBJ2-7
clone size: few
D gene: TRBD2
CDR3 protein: CASRPLRHSGGYEQYF
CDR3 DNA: TGTGCCAGCAGACCCCTGAGACACTCGGGGGGTTACGAGCAGTACTTC

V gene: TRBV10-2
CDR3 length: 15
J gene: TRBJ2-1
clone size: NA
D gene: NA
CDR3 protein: CASCRGAGLNNEQFF
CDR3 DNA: TGCGCCAGCTGCCGGGGGGCAGGCCTAAATAATGAGCAGTTCTTC

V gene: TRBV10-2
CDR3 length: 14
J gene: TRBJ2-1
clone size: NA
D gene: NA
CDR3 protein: CASSSGSSYNEQFF
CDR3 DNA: TGCGCCAGCAGTTCAGGTAGCTCCTACAATGAGCAGTTCTTC

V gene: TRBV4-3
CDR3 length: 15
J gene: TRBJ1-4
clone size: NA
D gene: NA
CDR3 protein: CASSRSSATNEKLFF
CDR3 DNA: TGCGCCAGCAGCCGTAGCAGTGCAACTAATGAAAAACTGTTTTTT

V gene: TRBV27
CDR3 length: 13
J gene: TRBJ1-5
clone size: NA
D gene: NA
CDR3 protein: CASSSTVNQPQHF
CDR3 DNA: TGTGCCAGCAGTTCCACGGTAAATCAGCCCCAGCATTTT

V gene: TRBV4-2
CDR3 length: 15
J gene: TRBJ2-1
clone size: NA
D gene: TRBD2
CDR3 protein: CASSQDLGGGYEQFF
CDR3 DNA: TGTGCCAGCAGCCAAGATCTGGGCGGGGGTTATGAGCAGTTCTTC

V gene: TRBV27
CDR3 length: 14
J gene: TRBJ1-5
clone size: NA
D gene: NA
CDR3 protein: CASSLSGFGQPQHF
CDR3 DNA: TGTGCCAGCAGTTTATCCGGGTTTGGTCAGCCCCAGCATTTT

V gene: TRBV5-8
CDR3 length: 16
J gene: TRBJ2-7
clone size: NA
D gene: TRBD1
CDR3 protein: CASSQTGQGWSYEQYF
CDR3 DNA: TGTGCCAGCAGCCAAACCGGACAGGGATGGTCCTACGAGCAGTACTTC

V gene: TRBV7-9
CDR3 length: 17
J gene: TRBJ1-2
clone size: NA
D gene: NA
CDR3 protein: CASSLSGRSLTNYGYTF
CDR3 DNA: TGTGCCAGCAGCTTAAGCGGCAGGTCCCTAACTAACTATGGCTACACCTTC

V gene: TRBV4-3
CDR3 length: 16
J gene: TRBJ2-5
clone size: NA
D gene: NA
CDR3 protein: CASSQEWRDLQETQYF
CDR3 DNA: TGCGCCAGCAGCCAAGAGTGGCGGGACCTCCAAGAGACCCAGTACTTC

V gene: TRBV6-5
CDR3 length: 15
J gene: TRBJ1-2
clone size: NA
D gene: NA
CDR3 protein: CASSYSRGQATGYTF
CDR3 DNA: TGTGCCAGCAGTTACTCTCGGGGGCAAGCGACAGGCTACACCTTC

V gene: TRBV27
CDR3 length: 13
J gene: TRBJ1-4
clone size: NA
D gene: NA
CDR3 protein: CASLGGSGEKLFF
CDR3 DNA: TGTGCCAGCCTGGGTGGTTCCGGTGAAAAACTGTTTTTT

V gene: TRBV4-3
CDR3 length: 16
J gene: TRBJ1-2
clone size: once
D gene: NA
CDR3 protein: CASSEGRERWDYGYTF
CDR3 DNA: TGCGCCAGCAGCGAGGGCCGCGAAAGGTGGGACTATGGCTACACCTTC

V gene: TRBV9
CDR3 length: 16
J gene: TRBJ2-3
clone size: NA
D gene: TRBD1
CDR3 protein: CASSVTTGESTDTQYF
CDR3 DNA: TGTGCCAGCAGCGTAACCACAGGGGAAAGCACAGATACGCAGTATTTT

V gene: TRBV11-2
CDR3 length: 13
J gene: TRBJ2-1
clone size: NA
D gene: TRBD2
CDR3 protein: CASSLRLANEQFF
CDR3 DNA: TGTGCCAGCAGCTTACGACTAGCCAATGAGCAGTTCTTC

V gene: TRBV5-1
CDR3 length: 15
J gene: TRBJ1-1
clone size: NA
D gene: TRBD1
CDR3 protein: CASSLPSTGQTEAFF
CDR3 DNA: TGCGCCAGCAGCCTCCCCTCGACAGGGCAAACTGAAGCTTTCTTT

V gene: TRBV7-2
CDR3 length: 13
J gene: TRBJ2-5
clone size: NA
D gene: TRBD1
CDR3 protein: CASSYYRGETQYF
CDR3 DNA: TGTGCCAGCAGCTACTACAGGGGAGAGACCCAGTACTTC

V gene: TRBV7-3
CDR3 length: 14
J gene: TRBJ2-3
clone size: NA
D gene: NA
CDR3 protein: CASSLGDTTDTQYF
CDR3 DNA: TGTGCCAGCAGCTTGGGGGACACCACAGATACGCAGTATTTT

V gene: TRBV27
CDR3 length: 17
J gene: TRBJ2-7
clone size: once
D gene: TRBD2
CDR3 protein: CASSLSRGGVTPYEQYF
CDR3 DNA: TGTGCCAGCAGTTTATCGCGGGGGGGCGTAACCCCCTACGAGCAGTACTTC

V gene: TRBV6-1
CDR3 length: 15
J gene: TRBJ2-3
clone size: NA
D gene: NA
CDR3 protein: CASSERWDSTDTQYF
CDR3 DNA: TGTGCCAGCAGTGAAAGGTGGGACAGCACAGATACGCAGTATTTT

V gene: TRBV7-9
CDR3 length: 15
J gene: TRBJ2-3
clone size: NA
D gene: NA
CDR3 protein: CASSLVRRDPDTQYF
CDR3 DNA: TGTGCCAGCAGCTTAGTCAGGAGGGACCCAGATACGCAGTATTTT

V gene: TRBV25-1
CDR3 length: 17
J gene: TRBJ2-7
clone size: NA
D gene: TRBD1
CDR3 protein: CASSEYFAGTGIYEQYF
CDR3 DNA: TGTGCCAGCAGTGAATACTTCGCCGGGACAGGGATTTACGAGCAGTACTTC

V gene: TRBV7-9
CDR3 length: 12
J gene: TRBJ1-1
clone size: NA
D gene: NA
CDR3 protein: CASSPGQLEAFF
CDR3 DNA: TGTGCCAGCAGCCCAGGACAGTTGGAAGCTTTCTTT

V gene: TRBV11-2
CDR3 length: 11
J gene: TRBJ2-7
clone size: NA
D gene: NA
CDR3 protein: CASSHDYEQYF
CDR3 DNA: TGTGCCAGCAGCCATGACTACGAGCAGTACTTC

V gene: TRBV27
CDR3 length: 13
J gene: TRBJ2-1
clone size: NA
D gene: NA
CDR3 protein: CASSLFPYNEQFF
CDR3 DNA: TGTGCCAGCAGCCTATTTCCTTACAATGAGCAGTTCTTC

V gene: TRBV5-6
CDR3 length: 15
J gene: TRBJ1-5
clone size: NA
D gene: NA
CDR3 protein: CASSLREANNQPQHF
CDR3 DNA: TGTGCCAGCAGCTTGAGGGAAGCTAACAATCAGCCCCAGCATTTT

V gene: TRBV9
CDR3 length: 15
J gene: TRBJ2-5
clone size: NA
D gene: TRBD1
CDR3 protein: CASSTGTGGLETQYF
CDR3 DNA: TGTGCCAGCAGCACCGGGACAGGGGGCCTAGAGACCCAGTACTTC

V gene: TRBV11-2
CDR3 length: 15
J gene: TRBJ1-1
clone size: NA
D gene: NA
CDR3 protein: CASSLTFALNTEAFF
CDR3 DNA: TGTGCCAGCAGCCTGACTTTCGCCCTGAACACTGAAGCTTTCTTT

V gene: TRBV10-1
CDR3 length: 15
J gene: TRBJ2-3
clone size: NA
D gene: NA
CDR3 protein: CASSKDHLSTDTQYF
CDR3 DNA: TGCGCCAGCAGTAAGGACCACTTAAGCACAGATACGCAGTATTTT

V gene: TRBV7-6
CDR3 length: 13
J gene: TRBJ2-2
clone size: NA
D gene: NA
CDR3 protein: CASSSRVTGELFF
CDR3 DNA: TGTGCCAGCAGCTCCAGGGTAACCGGGGAGCTGTTTTTT

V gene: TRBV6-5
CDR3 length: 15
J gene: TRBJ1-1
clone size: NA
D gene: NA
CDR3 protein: CASSLPGAKNTEAFF
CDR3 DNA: TGTGCCAGCAGCTTACCTGGGGCGAAGAACACTGAAGCTTTCTTT

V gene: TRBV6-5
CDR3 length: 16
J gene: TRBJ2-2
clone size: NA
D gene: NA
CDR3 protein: CASSYYFEGISGELFF
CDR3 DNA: TGTGCCAGCAGTTACTATTTCGAAGGGATCTCCGGGGAGCTGTTTTTT

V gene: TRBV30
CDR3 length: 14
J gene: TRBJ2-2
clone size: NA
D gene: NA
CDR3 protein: CAWSVQRNTGELFF
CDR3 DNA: TGTGCCTGGAGTGTTCAGAGGAACACCGGGGAGCTGTTTTTT

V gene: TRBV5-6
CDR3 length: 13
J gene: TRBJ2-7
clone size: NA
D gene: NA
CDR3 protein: CASSLGTDYEQYF
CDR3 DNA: TGTGCCAGCAGCTTGGGGACGGACTACGAGCAGTACTTC

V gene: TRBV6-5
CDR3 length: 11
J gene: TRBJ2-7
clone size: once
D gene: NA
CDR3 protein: CASSFSYEQYF
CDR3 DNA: TGTGCCAGCAGTTTCTCCTACGAGCAGTACTTC

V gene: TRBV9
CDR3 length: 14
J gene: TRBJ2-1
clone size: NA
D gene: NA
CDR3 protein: CASNEGSSYNEQFF
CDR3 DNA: TGTGCCAGCAACGAGGGGAGCTCCTACAATGAGCAGTTCTTC

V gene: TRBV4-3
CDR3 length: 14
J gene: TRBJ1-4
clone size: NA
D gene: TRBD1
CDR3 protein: CASSPYQGAEKLFF
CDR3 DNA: TGCGCCAGCAGCCCGTATCAGGGGGCTGAAAAACTGTTTTTT

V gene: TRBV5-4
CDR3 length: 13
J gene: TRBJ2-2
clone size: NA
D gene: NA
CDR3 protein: CASSLGDTGELFF
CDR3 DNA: TGTGCCAGCAGCTTGGGGGACACCGGGGAGCTGTTTTTT

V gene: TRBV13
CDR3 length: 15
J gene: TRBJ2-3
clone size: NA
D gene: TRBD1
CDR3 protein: CASSLQGGRTDTQYF
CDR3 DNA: TGTGCCAGCAGCCTACAAGGGGGCCGGACAGATACGCAGTATTTT

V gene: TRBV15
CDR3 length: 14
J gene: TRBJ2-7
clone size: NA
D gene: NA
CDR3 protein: CATSSRASSYEQYF
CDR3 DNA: TGTGCCACCAGTAGCAGGGCGAGCTCCTACGAGCAGTACTTC

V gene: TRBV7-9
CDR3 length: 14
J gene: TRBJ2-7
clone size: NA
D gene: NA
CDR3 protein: CASSPAVGYYEQYF
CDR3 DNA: TGTGCCAGCAGTCCAGCCGTCGGTTATTACGAGCAGTACTTC

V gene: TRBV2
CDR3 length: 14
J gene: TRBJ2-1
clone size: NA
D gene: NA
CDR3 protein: CASDPPILHNEQFF
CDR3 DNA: TGTGCCAGCGATCCCCCCATCTTACACAATGAGCAGTTCTTC

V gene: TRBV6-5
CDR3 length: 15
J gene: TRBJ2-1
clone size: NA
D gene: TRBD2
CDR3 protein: CASYASGGAHNEQFF
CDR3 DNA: TGTGCCAGTTACGCTAGCGGGGGGGCTCACAATGAGCAGTTCTTC